This entry describes one T cell receptor beta chain. The antigen it recognizes is unknown. Compared with germline, one end of the junction differs, possibly owing to a read error. Counted from cysteine to phenylalanine, this CDR3 has 14 amino acids. Just the 42-base CDR3 DNA is kept, in frame starting at base 1. CDR1 and CDR2, per the germline V gene (reference sequence), are SSHAT and FNYEAQ. The sample belongs to a study of regulatory T cells in long-lasting Graves disease (dated by TCRdb to the early 2020s). In the study overall: Persistent Graves' disease was defined as persistently positive TSH receptor autoantibodies together with antithyroid drug treatment for over 5 years. Patients with persistent Graves' disease were compared with patients with newly diagnosed Graves' disease using TCR sequencing and RNA sequencing of peripheral blood. The study was registered as a clinical trial and conducted in China. A total of approximately 35 samples underwent TCR sequencing: some 13 from persistent and around 20 from newly diagnosed Graves' disease patients. In the clinical cohort, patients with persistent Graves' disease had used antithyroid drugs for an average of about 9.3 years. Overall results and qualifications from the work: The authors noted that the small sample size was a limitation that may lower accuracy. Compared with newly diagnosed patients, persistent Graves' disease patients had lower TCR Shannon entropy and fewer highly expanded clones, which suggests clonal expansion. Only the TCR beta chain was sequenced and analyzed. TRBV28, TRBJ1-2 and TRBJ2-5 were preferentially used in persistent disease, while TRBV20-1 and TRBJ2-1 were favored in newly diagnosed disease. Persistent patients shared more public clonotypes among themselves (approximately 2,500) than newly diagnosed patients did (over 950). Peripheral blood alone was examined, since thyroid tissue, which constituted the primary lesion, could not be accessed.

Explained via the paper, the time point label denotes: persistent/refractory GD, antithyroid drugs over 5 years with positive TRAb. For both TCR sequencing and RNA sequencing, RNA was extracted from PBMCs using TRIzol. The diagnosis of Graves' disease was made according to American Thyroid Association guidelines. Patients were recruited from an endocrinology department in Xi'an, China. From each patient, around 9 milliliters of peripheral blood was collected into an EDTA anticoagulant tube. PBMCs were isolated by Ficoll Paque Plus density gradient separation without further T cell sorting. An Agilent 2100 Bioanalyzer and agarose gel were used to assess RNA quality, and a NanoDrop 2000 was used to measure RNA concentration. Library prep was done by multiplex PCR. Sequencer: Illumina HiSeq 4000. To build TCR beta libraries, CDR3 regions were amplified by Arm-PCR using iRepertoire HTBI primers. Gel purification was performed on PCR products prior to sequencing. The paper's data handling went like this. Gene usage analysis of CDR3 amino acid clonotypes relied on the roughly 60 TRBV and about 13 TRBJ segments identified across samples. Filtered high-quality paired reads were merged into contigs using COPE and FqMerger. BLAST was used to align contigs to IMGT TRBV, TRBD and TRBJ reference genes, with CDR3 defined following IMGT. Clonotypes above 0.1% frequency were classified as highly expanded clones. Shannon entropy was used to measure repertoire diversity, and the Gini coefficient was used to measure V-J evenness. Clonotypes shared by more than one individual were considered public. TCRdb redid the processing of the public reads, applying fastp at Q25 and MiXCR, and retained in-frame beta chains. A single entry per CDR3 protein holds the most common genes and DNA from its merged rows. Clone size and V and J calls follow TCRdb, not the original study. This sample holds about 460,000 distinct CDR3 sequences; 22% were observed only once. The ten most abundant clones make up 13% of the sample.

The TCR was taken from a female donor with Graves disease. Source: peripheral blood mononuclear cells (PBMCs), taken when the disease was refractory, from a patient treated with antithyroid drugs. The chain joins TRBV7-7 to TRBJ2-2; the D gene is perhaps TRBD1, on 5 matching bases. Here is the DNA: TGTGCTAGCAGCCTTCAGGGATACACCGGGGAGCTGTTTTTT. Translation gives CASSLQGYTGELFF.